One and the same sample provided the 5 T cell receptor beta chains below, sequenced in a study of blood T cells in healthy people across ages. It was with a sample-barcoded 5' primer and a J-beta primer mix that a second PCR of about 7 to 12 cycles was run. TCRdb reprocessed the 5' RACE reads via MiXCR and lists one record per CDR3 protein. Here the sample spans over a million distinct CDR3 sequences, approximately 60% being singletons. The material sequenced was blood. These receptor sequences come from a man aged 18 to 29 in good health.

The CDR3 DNA follows: TGTGCCATCAGTGTTTTTCCGGGAAGCACAGATACGCAGTATTTT. Its translation is CAISVFPGSTDTQYF. The chain uses TRBV10-3 and TRBJ2-3; D is perhaps TRBD2 (5 bases). CDR1 ENHRY and CDR2 SYGVKD come from the germline V gene. The V gene lost 4 bases and the J gene lost 0 bases, with 11 bases spanning the gap. The CDR3 runs 15 residues.

The chain has TRBV6-5 and TRBJ2-1, with D possibly being TRBD2 (5 bases). The germline gives CDR1 MNHEY, CDR2 SVGAGI. CDR3 length: 12 residues. The V and J ends lost 6 bases and 7 bases respectively, with 10 bases between them. CDR3 nucleotides: TGTGCCAGCAGACAACTAGGGAATGAGCAGTTCTTC. Its translation is CASRQLGNEQFF.

The V gene is TRBV4-2, the J gene TRBJ1-2; no clear D. The CDR3 is 13 residues long. With 7 bases removed from V and 6 bases from J, the gap between germline ends came to 15 bases. Germline V gives CDR1 LGHNA, CDR2 YNFKEQ. In nucleotides, the CDR3 is TGTGCCAGCAAACCCTTGGAGGCCGATGGCTACACCTTC. Encoded protein: CASKPLEADGYTF.

This chain uses TRBV20-1 with TRBJ2-2; D perhaps matches TRBD1 (6 bases). Germline CDR1 is DFQATT and CDR2 is SNEGSKA (reference sequence). Trimming cost V 4 bases and J 1 base, with 10 bases left between them. There are 14 residues in the CDR3. The CDR3: CSANQGWNTGELFF. CDR3 nucleotide sequence: TGCAGTGCTAATCAGGGGTGGAACACCGGGGAGCTGTTTTTT.

This clonotype was picked up a small number of times. This chain links TRBV7-9 with TRBJ2-1; 9 nucleotides match TRBD2. Germline CDR1 and CDR2: SEHNR and FQNEAQ (reference sequence). The ends lost 5 bases at V and 0 bases at J; junction bases unmatched: 5. The CDR3 consists of 16 residues. CDR3 region: CASSVSGGSSYNEQFF. In nucleotides, the CDR3 is TGTGCCAGCAGCGTCAGCGGGGGGAGCTCCTACAATGAGCAGTTCTTC.